This TCR beta chain was recorded in a study of tumor-infiltrating lymphocytes in primary liver carcinoma (TCRdb year 2017). About the investigation overall: Between late 2015 and March 2016, a handful of patients in China with histopathologically diagnosed primary liver carcinoma had surgical resection. Of the five patients (three men and two women, aged 30 to 69 years), four had hepatocellular carcinoma and one had combined HCC and intrahepatic cholangiocarcinoma. The tumors of the five patients were staged as T1-T3 N0M0, with maximum diameters ranging from roughly 4 to 10 cm. Each sample produced roughly 3.65 to 7.13 million productive TCRbeta reads, and read depth showed no significant difference between tissue types. TCRbeta repertoire sequencing, expression microarrays and whole-exome sequencing were combined in the study across five regions of each liver tumor, with adjacent normal tissue and blood also included. TCRbeta repertoire sequencing covered 35 or so specimens from 5 patients: 25 tumor regions, 5 adjacent noncancerous liver tissues and 5 peripheral blood samples. Reproducibility between technical replicate repertoires was high, with correlation coefficients above 0.95 and mean shared-clone rates roughly 0.87.

Starting from 450 to 500 ng total RNA, TCRbeta-specific cDNA was produced by reverse transcription with a constant-region primer and ProtoScript II reverse transcriptase. The TCRbeta libraries were prepared through three rounds of nested multiplex PCR following a slightly modified ARM-PCR procedure. The first two PCR rounds used multiplex TRBV1-TRBV30 forward primers with a Cbeta reverse primer, each for roughly 11 cycles. Sample barcodes and Illumina adapters were added in a final 25-cycle PCR with Deep VentR polymerase. Before sequencing, amplicons between 200 and 500 bp were purified from gel using a QIAquick gel extraction kit. The TCRbeta amplicons were sequenced with 250-bp paired-end reads on an Illumina HiSeq 2500. Per the authors' processing: Quality trimming of reads was performed with Trimmomatic v0.33, and paired reads were merged with FLASH v1.2.11 so that full CDR3 sequences could be recovered. V, D and J germline segments were assigned to the rearranged TCRbeta sequences by MiGEC v1.2.1b. Clonotype statistics and Shannon-Wiener diversity indices were calculated with VDJtools v1.0.0. To reduce sampling bias, subsequent analyses other than the diversity analysis used only the 250 most abundant clonotypes in each sample. TCRdb applied fastp at Q25 and MiXCR to the public reads, then kept only in-frame beta chains. Every distinct CDR3 protein forms one entry, paired with its most common genes and DNA. The V and J calls come from TCRdb's annotation, not from the publication. The sample data list approximately 330,000 distinct CDR3 sequences, and 65% of these were observed just once. The ten largest clones add up to about 6% of the sample.

In the germline V gene (reference sequence), CDR1 corresponds to SGHNT and CDR2 to YYREEE. V ends up 4 bases short and J 2 bases short, with an unmatched junction base count of 9. Measured from the cysteine to the phenylalanine, the CDR3 is 16 residues long. Only the CDR3 part of the read is kept: 48 bases, read in frame from the first base. Blood RNA was extracted from unsorted whole blood with TRIzol reagent; germline DNA came from the DNeasy Blood & Tissue kit. Chronic HBV infection was present in the patients, and the patients were treatment-naive at sampling. Approximately 3.9 milliliters of peripheral blood were collected into K2EDTA tubes before surgery. A remark on this clonotype: No cognate antigen has been identified for it. Per-nucleotide qualities are absent, and no much larger clonotype sits a single base away.

Broader findings and caveats from the paper: Repertoire overlap was found to be higher between tumor regions (mean roughly 36%) than between tumor-adjacent (around 17%) or tumor-blood (about 15%) pairs, consistent with antigen-driven expansion. The top 250 clones made up a significantly larger repertoire fraction in tumors than in blood (p = 0.039). Because only the TCR beta chain was sequenced and unpaired alpha chains were not captured, true repertoire diversity is likely underestimated. The study included only five patients, and the authors note findings should be validated in a larger study. Bulk unsorted samples precluded comparing CD4+ and CD8+ T cell repertoires.

What was sequenced was peripheral blood. This clonotype was obtained from a middle-aged man with primary liver carcinoma and hepatitis B virus infection. The chain uses TRBV5-4 and TRBJ2-5, with TRBD2 matching 9 junction bases. The sequenced DNA: TGTGCCAGCAGCCTGCGGGGGGGCGGTATACAAGAGACCCAGTACTTC. This gives the protein CASSLRGGGIQETQYF.